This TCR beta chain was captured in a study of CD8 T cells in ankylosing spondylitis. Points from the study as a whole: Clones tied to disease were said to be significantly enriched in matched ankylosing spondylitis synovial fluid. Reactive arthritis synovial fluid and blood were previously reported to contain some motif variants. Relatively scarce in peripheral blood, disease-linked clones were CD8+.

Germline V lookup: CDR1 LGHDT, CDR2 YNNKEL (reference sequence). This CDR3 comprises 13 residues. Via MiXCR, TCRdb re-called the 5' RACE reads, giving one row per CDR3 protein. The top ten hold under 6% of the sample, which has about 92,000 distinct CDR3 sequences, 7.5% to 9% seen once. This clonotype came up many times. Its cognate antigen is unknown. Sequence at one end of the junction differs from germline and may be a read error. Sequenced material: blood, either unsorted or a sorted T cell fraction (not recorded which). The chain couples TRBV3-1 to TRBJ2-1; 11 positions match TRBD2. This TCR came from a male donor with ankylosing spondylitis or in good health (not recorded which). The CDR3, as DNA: TGTGCCAGCAGCCAGTCGGCTAGCGGGGGGCTCAGCTTC. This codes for CASSQSASGGLSF.